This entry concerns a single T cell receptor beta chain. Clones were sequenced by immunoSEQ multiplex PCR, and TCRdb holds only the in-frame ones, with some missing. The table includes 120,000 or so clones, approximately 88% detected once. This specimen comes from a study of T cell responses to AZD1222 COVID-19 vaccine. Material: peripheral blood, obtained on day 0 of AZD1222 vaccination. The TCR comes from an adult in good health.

The CDR3 DNA follows: TGTGCCAGCAGTTTAGTAGAAGGGTCGACCATATATTTT. Translated: CASSLVEGSTIYF. The V call is TRBV28, the J call TRBJ1-3, with D unresolved. Per germline, CDR1 MDHEN and CDR2 SYDVKM. The CDR3 is 13 residues long. Trimming removed 2 bases at V and 10 bases at J, with 12 bases between.